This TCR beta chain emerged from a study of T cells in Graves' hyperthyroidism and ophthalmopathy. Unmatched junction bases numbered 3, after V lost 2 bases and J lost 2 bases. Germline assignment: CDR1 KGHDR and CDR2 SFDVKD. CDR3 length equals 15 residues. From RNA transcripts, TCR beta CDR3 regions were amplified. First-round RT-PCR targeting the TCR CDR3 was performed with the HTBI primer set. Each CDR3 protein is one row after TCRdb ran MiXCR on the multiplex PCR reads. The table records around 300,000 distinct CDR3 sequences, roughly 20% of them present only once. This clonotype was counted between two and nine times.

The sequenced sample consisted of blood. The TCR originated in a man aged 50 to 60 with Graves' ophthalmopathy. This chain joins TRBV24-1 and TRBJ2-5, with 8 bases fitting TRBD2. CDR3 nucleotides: TGTGCCACCAGTGATTCCAGCGGGGGACAAGAGACCCAGTACTTC. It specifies CATSDSSGGQETQYF.